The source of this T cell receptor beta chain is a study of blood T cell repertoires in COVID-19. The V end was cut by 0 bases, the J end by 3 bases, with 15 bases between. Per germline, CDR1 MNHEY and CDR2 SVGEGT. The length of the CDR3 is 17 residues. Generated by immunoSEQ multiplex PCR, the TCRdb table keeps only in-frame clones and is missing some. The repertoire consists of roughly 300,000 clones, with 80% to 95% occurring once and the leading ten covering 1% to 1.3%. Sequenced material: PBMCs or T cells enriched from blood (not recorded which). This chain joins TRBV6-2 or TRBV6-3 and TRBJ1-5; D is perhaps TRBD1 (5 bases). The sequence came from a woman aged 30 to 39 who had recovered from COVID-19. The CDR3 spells CASSYSPGIGSNQPQHF. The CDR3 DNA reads TGTGCCAGCAGTTACTCGCCAGGGATCGGTTCCAATCAGCCCCAGCATTTT.